Shown below are 9 T cell receptor beta chains from a single sample sequenced in a study of T cell changes during pregnancy in multiple sclerosis. Clones were read by immunoSEQ multiplex PCR, and TCRdb kept only the in-frame ones, dropping some. The sample includes about 32,000 clones, roughly 87% of them seen just once. The sample was CD8+ T cells from peripheral blood mononuclear cells, taken in the second trimester of pregnancy. These receptors were collected from a female donor with multiple sclerosis, enrolled in a pregnancy study.

This clone occurred a few times. The rearrangement uses TRBV15 and TRBJ1-5, with D perhaps matching TRBD1 (5 bases). CDR1 is LNHNV, CDR2 YYDKDF, per germline (reference sequence). V was pared by 0 bases and J by 8 bases, with 14 bases between. The CDR3 is 15 residues long. CDR3 in DNA: TGTGCCACCAGCAGAGATGGGGGGGTTGGGGAGCCCCAGCATTTT. Protein: CATSRDGGVGEPQHF.

The chain uses TRBV6-4 and TRBJ2-3; 12 bases align to TRBD2. This CDR3 has 15 residues. Germline loops: CDR1 MRHNA, CDR2 SNTAGT. The ends lost 5 bases at V and 4 bases at J; junction bases unmatched: 4. The CDR3 loop is CASSSSGGGADTQYF. CDR3 sequence (DNA): TGTGCCAGCAGTTCTAGCGGGGGGGGTGCAGATACGCAGTATTTT.

V and J are TRBV27 and TRBJ2-1, with D possibly matching TRBD2 (5 bases). Germline CDR1 is MNHEY and CDR2 is SMNVEV (reference sequence). V lost 5 bases and J 6 bases, leaving 5 bases between the germline ends. The CDR3 has 11 residues. The CDR3 here is CASSRGNEQFF. The CDR3 DNA is TGTGCCAGCAGTCGGGGCAATGAGCAGTTCTTC.

This rearrangement joins TRBV9 to TRBJ2-2, with 13 bases identical to TRBD2. Trimming removed 3 bases from V and 4 bases from J; junction bases left unmatched: 3. The CDR3 runs 16 residues. Germline values: CDR1 SGDLS, CDR2 YYNGEE. CDR3 protein: CASSGTSGGSTGELFF. The CDR3, as DNA: TGTGCCAGCAGCGGGACTAGCGGGGGTTCCACCGGGGAGCTGTTTTTT.

The chain links TRBV10-3 to TRBJ1-2, with 10 positions matching TRBD1. This CDR3 contains 13 residues. Trimming removed 6 bases from V and 4 bases from J; junction bases left unmatched: 2. From germline, CDR1 is ENHRY and CDR2 SYGVKD. In DNA form, the CDR3 reads TGTGCCATCAGGGGGGACAGGGGCTATGGCTACACCTTC. Amino acids: CAIRGDRGYGYTF.

The V and J genes are TRBV6-1 and TRBJ2-7; 12 bases are shared with TRBD2. Germline values: CDR1 MNHNS, CDR2 SASEGT. Trimming removed 4 bases from V and 2 bases from J; junction bases left unmatched: 6. This CDR3 comprises 16 residues. DNA for the CDR3: TGTGCCAGCAGTGGGACTAGCGGGAAGCGGGCCTACGAGCAGTACTTC. It translates to CASSGTSGKRAYEQYF.

The chain carries TRBV5-1 and TRBJ2-7, with 9 positions matching TRBD1. CDR3 length: 13 amino acids. The germline CDR1 and CDR2 sequences are SGHRS and YFSETQ. V gave up 3 bases and J gave up 4 bases; unmatched junction bases: 2. DNA of the CDR3: TGCGCCAGCAGCTGGGGACAGGGTTACGAGCAGTACTTC. Translation: CASSWGQGYEQYF.

The J gene is TRBJ2-5, the V gene TRBV5-1; maybe TRBD2 (6 bases). TRBJ2-7 explains the end of the DNA better; the J call may be wrong. Germline-derived CDR1 and CDR2 are SGHRS and YFSETQ. The CDR3 sequence is 16 residues long. CDR3 residues: CASSTAGTPTSYEQYF. CDR3 bases: TGCGCCAGCAGTACAGCCGGGACTCCAACCTCCTACGAGCAGTACTTC.

V and J are TRBV2 and TRBJ2-1; D possibly corresponds to TRBD2 (6 bases). The CDR3 is 15 amino acids. V lost 7 bases to trimming and J lost 8 bases, with 21 bases between them. Germline CDR1 is SNHLY and CDR2 is FYNNEI. The CDR3, as DNA: TGTGCCAGCAAAGGGAGCGGGCCAAATCGCGATGAGCAGTTCTTC. Its translation: CASKGSGPNRDEQFF.